Presented here are 15 T cell receptor beta chains from one specimen sequenced in a study of T cell responses to AZD1222 COVID-19 vaccine. The assay was immunoSEQ multiplex PCR, and TCRdb's table has in-frame clones only and misses some. The sample contains about 77,000 clones, roughly 90% of which appear only once. The sequenced sample was peripheral blood, obtained 28 days after the second AZD1222 dose. The receptors were sampled from an adult who received the AZD1222 COVID-19 vaccine.

The CDR3 DNA is TGTGCCAGCAGCCAAGACATGGTGGGGATCGAGCAGTTCTTC. The encoded protein is CASSQDMVGIEQFF. V gene TRBV14 combines with J gene TRBJ2-1; D gene ambiguous. There are 14 residues in the CDR3. Germline-derived CDR1 and CDR2 are SGHDN and FVKESK. V was cut by 0 bases and J by 10 bases, with 13 bases left in between. Drawing the rest from reference TRBV14 and TRBJ2-1, the complete variable domain is EAGVTQFPSHSVIEKGQTVTLRCDPISGHDNLYWYRRVMGKEIKFLLHFVKESKQDESGMPNNRFLAERTGGTYSTLKVQPAELEDSGVYFCASSQDMVGIEQFFGPGTRLTVL.

The V gene is TRBV21-1, the J gene TRBJ1-3. TRBV21-1 is classified as a pseudogene. CDR3 length: 18 residues. CDR3 amino acids: CASSMEWVGLYSGNTIYF. Written as DNA, the CDR3 is TGTGCCAGCAGCATGGAGTGGGTTGGCCTCTACTCTGGAAACACCATATATTTT.

The rearrangement joins TRBV5-4 to TRBJ2-5, with TRBD1 as a possible D gene (7 bases). The CDR3 spans 14 residues. V dropped 1 base and J dropped 5 bases, with 12 bases sitting between them. The germline V gene encodes CDR1 SGHNT and CDR2 YYREEE (reference sequence). CDR3 region: CASSLQGGQETQYF. CDR3 coding DNA: TGTGCCAGCAGCTTGCAGGGGGGCCAGGAGACCCAGTACTTC.

The chain carries TRBV6-5 and TRBJ1-2, with a weak D call TRBD1 (5 bases). This CDR3 contains 14 residues. CDR1 is MNHEY and CDR2 is SVGAGI in the germline V gene. Trimming shortened V by 6 bases and J by 0 bases, and 11 bases separated the two germline ends. CDR3 sequence (DNA): TGTGCCAGCAGCCTAGGGGCCTCTAACTATGGCTACACCTTC. Translating it yields CASSLGASNYGYTF.

The V call is TRBV27, the J call TRBJ2-7; D possibly corresponds to TRBD1 (5 bases). The germline CDR1 and CDR2 sequences are MNHEY and SMNVEV (reference sequence). The V gene lost 7 bases and the J gene lost 0 bases, with 13 bases spanning the gap. The CDR3 extends over 14 amino acids. This chain's CDR3 is CASKVRDSSYEQYF. CDR3 in DNA: TGTGCCAGCAAAGTCAGGGATAGCTCCTACGAGCAGTACTTC.

The rearrangement links TRBV7-9 to TRBJ1-5; D call uncertain. Looked up from germline, CDR1 is SEHNR and CDR2 is FQNEAQ (reference sequence). Trimming took 5 bases from V and 1 from J, leaving 9 bases between them. There are 14 residues in the CDR3. DNA of the CDR3: TGTGCCAGCAGCGGACGTTGGAGCAATCAGCCCCAGCATTTT. Protein product: CASSGRWSNQPQHF.

The chain links TRBV13 to TRBJ2-1; 9 positions match TRBD2. CDR1 is PRHDT and CDR2 is FYEKMQ in the germline V gene (reference sequence). V lost 5 bases to trimming and J lost 6 bases; unmatched junction nucleotides: 8. The CDR3 is 15 amino acids. In nucleotides, the CDR3 is TGTGCCAGCAGCCCCCCGCGGGAGGGCTCCAATGAGCAGTTCTTC. Translating gives CASSPPREGSNEQFF.

This chain joins TRBV18 and TRBJ1-4; possibly TRBD1 for D (5 bases). The CDR3 sequence is 15 residues long. Deletions cut 0 bases from V and 8 bases from J, with 13 bases between. Germline CDR1 KGHSH, CDR2 LQKENI. CDR3 in DNA: TGTGCCAGCTCACCACCGGGGGTCCCCAGGGAAAAACTGTTTTTT. Translation gives CASSPPGVPREKLFF.

The chain is built from TRBV5-1 and TRBJ2-6, with no clear D. This CDR3 has 14 residues. Germline V gene data show CDR1 as SGHRS and CDR2 as YFSETQ. V was trimmed by 3 bases and J by 2 bases, leaving 6 bases between them. DNA of the CDR3: TGCGCCAGCAGCTCTACAGCTGGGGCCAACGTCCTGACTTTC. This sequence encodes CASSSTAGANVLTF.

The V and J genes are TRBV12-3 or TRBV12-4 and TRBJ1-3; D is unresolved. The CDR3 consists of 12 residues. With 3 bases removed from V and 6 bases from J, the gap between germline ends came to 6 bases. CDR3 DNA: TGTGCCAGCAGTTTCCCAGCAAACACCATATATTTT. Amino acid sequence: CASSFPANTIYF.

The CDR3 region is CASSLGQGRGTEAFF. The CDR3 nucleotides are TGTGCCAGCAGCTTAGGTCAGGGGCGCGGCACTGAAGCTTTCTTT. This chain joins TRBV7-8 and TRBJ1-1, with D tentatively TRBD1 (6 bases). Trimming cost V 1 base and J 4 bases, with 13 bases left between them. CDR1 and CDR2 from the germline V gene are SGHVS and FQNEAQ. The CDR3 runs to 15 residues. Based on the CDR3 plus reference TRBV7-8 and TRBJ1-1, the full variable domain is GAGVSQSPRYKVAKRGQDVALRCDPISGHVSLFWYQQALGQGPEFLTYFQNEAQLDKSGLPSDRFFAERPEGSVSTLKIQRTQQEDSAVYLCASSLGQGRGTEAFFGQGTRLTVV.

The chain employs TRBV30 and TRBJ2-1, with 11 nucleotides matching TRBD1. Per germline, CDR1 GTSNPN and CDR2 SVGIG (reference sequence). This CDR3 spans 17 amino acids. After removal of 3 bases from V and 4 bases from J, the junction contained 11 bases not matched to a gene. CDR3 region: CAWRVRGTGGEYNEQFF. In DNA form, the CDR3 reads TGTGCCTGGAGGGTTAGGGGGACAGGGGGTGAATACAATGAGCAGTTCTTC.

The rearrangement uses TRBV19 and TRBJ1-5; a possible D gene is TRBD1 (5 bases). Germline V gene sequence: CDR1 LNHDA, CDR2 SQIVND (reference sequence). The CDR3 is 15 residues long. Trimming cost V 1 base and J 3 bases, with 10 bases left between them. The CDR3 region is CASSIARGVNQPQHF. Here the CDR3 DNA reads TGTGCCAGTAGTATAGCACGGGGGGTCAATCAGCCCCAGCATTTT.

The CDR3 here is CASSQVGGENYGYTF. The DNA for the CDR3 is TGTGCCAGCAGCCAAGTAGGCGGGGAAAACTATGGCTACACCTTC. J is TRBJ1-2 and V is TRBV4-2; unclear D gene. Trimming cost V 1 base and J 2 bases, with 11 bases left between them. Germline assignment: CDR1 LGHNA and CDR2 YNFKEQ. The CDR3 runs 15 residues.

The CDR3 loop reads CASSLRGAWTGELFF. The DNA for the CDR3 is TGCGCCAGCAGCTTGCGGGGGGCCTGGACCGGGGAGCTGTTTTTT. The chain has TRBV5-1 and TRBJ2-2; D is possibly TRBD2 (7 bases). Germline V CDR1 and CDR2: SGHRS, YFSETQ. The CDR3 length is 15 residues. The germline V and J ends were trimmed by 1 base and 5 bases, with 12 bases remaining between them.